This T cell receptor beta chain was recorded in a study of CXCR3-negative and CXCR3-positive naive CD8 T cells. Study overall: The dataset comprises approximately 140 million TRB reads in total, with about 1.5 +/- 0.3 million reads per library. General study findings and limits: Both naive subsets, CXCR3-negative and CXCR3-positive, displayed similar TRBV-TRBJ usage, unlike memory cells. Similar levels of surface CD5 were seen between naive subsets; TCR strength was inferred from TRB CDR3 properties.

The CDR3 is 14 amino acids. The germline V gene encodes CDR1 SQVTM and CDR2 ANQGSEA. Remarks on this clonotype: Its antigen remains unknown.

Each CD8+ T cell subset was sorted in triplicate, over 250,000 cells each. 5' RACE with UMI labels generated the TRB cDNA libraries. With the 5' RACE reads reprocessed, TCRdb shows one record per CDR3 protein and no DNA. This table holds 45,000 to 55,000 distinct CDR3 sequences. Sequenced: memory CD8+ T cells from blood. The sequence was collected from a human donor in good health. Some clones in this sample may be carry-over from other donors' samples. V is TRBV29-1 and J is TRBJ1-1; TCRdb's D call, TRBD1, is unchecked because there is no DNA. The CDR3 here is CSAAPGRLNTEAFF. Variable domain in full (rest from reference TRBV29-1 and TRBJ1-1): SAVISQKPSRDICQRGTSLTIQCQVDSQVTMMFWYRQQPGQSLTLIATANQGSEATYESGFVIDKFPISRPNLTFSTLTVSNMSPEDSSIYLCSAAPGRLNTEAFFGQGTRLTVV.